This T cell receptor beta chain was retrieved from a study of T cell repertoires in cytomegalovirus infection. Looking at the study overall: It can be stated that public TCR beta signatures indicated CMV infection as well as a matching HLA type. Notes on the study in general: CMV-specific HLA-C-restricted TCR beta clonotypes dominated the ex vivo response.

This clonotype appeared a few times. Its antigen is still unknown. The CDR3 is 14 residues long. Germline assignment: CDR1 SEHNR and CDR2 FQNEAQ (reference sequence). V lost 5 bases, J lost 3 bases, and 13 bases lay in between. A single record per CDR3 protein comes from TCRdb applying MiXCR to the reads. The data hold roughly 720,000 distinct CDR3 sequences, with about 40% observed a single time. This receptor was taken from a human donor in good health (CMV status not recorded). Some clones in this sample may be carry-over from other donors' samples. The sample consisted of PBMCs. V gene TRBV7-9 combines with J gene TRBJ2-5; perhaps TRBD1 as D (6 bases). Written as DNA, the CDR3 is TGTGCCAGCAGCAGCCGGGACATTAAAGAGACCCAGTACTTC. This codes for CASSSRDIKETQYF.